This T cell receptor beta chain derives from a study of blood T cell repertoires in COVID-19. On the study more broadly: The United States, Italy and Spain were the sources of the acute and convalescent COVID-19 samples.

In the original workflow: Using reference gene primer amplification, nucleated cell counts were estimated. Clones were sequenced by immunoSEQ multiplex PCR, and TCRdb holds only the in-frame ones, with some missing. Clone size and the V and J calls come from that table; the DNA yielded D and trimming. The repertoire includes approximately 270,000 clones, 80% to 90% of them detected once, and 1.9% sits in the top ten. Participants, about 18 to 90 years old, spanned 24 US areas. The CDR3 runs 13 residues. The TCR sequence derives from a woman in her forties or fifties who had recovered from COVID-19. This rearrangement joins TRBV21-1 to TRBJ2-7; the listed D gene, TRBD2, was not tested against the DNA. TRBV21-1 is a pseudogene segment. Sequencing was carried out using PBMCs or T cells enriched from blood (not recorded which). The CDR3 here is CASRGGLPYEQYF. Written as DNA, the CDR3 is TGTGCCAGCAGGGGGGGACTTCCCTACGAGCAGTACTTC.